A single sample gave rise to the 10 T cell receptor beta chains below, sequenced in a study of cytomegalovirus exposure and HLA in healthy donors. The method was immunoSEQ multiplex PCR; TCRdb's version includes in-frame clones alone and lacks a portion of them. The sample carries over 120,000 clones, more than 80% recorded once. Sample: PBMCs. The origin of the receptors is a woman aged 25 to 39 in good health and CMV-seropositive.

The genes are TRBV5-6 and TRBJ1-5; a possible D gene is TRBD1 (5 bases). CDR3 size: 17 residues. Germline V gene sequence: CDR1 SGHDT, CDR2 YYEEEE. Trimming removed 6 bases from V and 0 bases from J, with 19 bases in between. CDR3 bases: TGTGCCAGCACCAAGAGTGTGGGGGGGTTTAGCAATCAGCCCCAGCATTTT. It translates to CASTKSVGGFSNQPQHF.

This chain joins TRBV5-1 and TRBJ2-5; tentative D call: TRBD2 (5 bases). V dropped 4 bases and J dropped 5 bases, with 12 bases sitting between them. Germline-derived CDR1 and CDR2 are SGHRS and YFSETQ. The CDR3 sequence is 13 residues long. The DNA of the CDR3 is TGCGCCAGCAGCCCGGGAACGGGGGAGACCCAGTACTTC. Its translation: CASSPGTGETQYF.

The chain employs TRBV4-1 and TRBJ2-2; D ambiguous. The CDR3 has 12 amino acids. The V end lost 1 base, the J end lost 5 bases, and 2 bases lay between the germline ends. The germline CDR1 and CDR2 sequences are MGHRA and YSYEKL. The CDR3 protein is CASSQATGELFF. The CDR3 nucleotides read TGCGCCAGCAGCCAAGCGACCGGGGAGCTGTTTTTT.

This chain uses TRBV5-1 with TRBJ2-2, with TRBD2 as a possible D gene (7 bases). Trimming pared 4 bases from V and 5 bases from J, leaving 12 bases between. CDR1 is SGHRS, CDR2 YFSETQ, per germline. This CDR3 has 14 amino acids. DNA for the CDR3: TGCGCCAGCAGCGGGGGGGCCGGAACCGGGGAGCTGTTTTTT. It is translated as CASSGGAGTGELFF.

This chain links TRBV11-2 with TRBJ2-2; D gene ambiguous. Germline loops: CDR1 SGHAT, CDR2 FQNNGV. The germline V and J ends were trimmed by 5 bases and 2 bases, with 9 bases remaining between them. The CDR3 spans 14 residues. The CDR3 region is CASSVPFNTGELFF. The CDR3 bases are TGTGCCAGCAGCGTTCCTTTTAACACCGGGGAGCTGTTTTTT.

The chain links TRBV15 to TRBJ2-7; D is ambiguous. Germline V gene sequence: CDR1 LNHNV, CDR2 YYDKDF (reference sequence). The CDR3 contains 14 residues. Between the trimmed V and J ends, which lost 3 bases and 0 bases, there was a span of 9 bases. The CDR3 bases are TGTGCCACCAGCAGCCAACTTCACTCCTACGAGCAGTACTTC. This translates into CATSSQLHSYEQYF. Drawing the rest from reference TRBV15 and TRBJ2-7, the complete variable domain is DAMVIQNPRYQVTQFGKPVTLSCSQTLNHNVMYWYQQKSSQAPKLLFHYYDKDFNNEADTPDNFQSRRPNTSFCFLDIRSPGLGDTAMYLCATSSQLHSYEQYFGPGTRLTVT.

V gene TRBV30 combines with J gene TRBJ1-5, with a weak D call TRBD1 (6 bases). Germline assignment: CDR1 GTSNPN and CDR2 SVGIG (reference sequence). CDR3 length: 14 amino acids. The CDR3 loop is CAKRREGVLWPQHF. CDR3 nucleotide sequence: TGTGCTAAAAGACGAGAGGGGGTTTTATGGCCCCAGCATTTT.

The rearrangement uses TRBV6-6 and TRBJ1-5, with 8 bases fitting TRBD1. The CDR3 covers 15 residues. The V gene's germline CDR1 is MNHNY and CDR2 SVGAGI (reference sequence). With V trimmed by 2 bases and J by 4 bases, 4 bases remained unmatched. This CDR3 reads CASSYPGGGNQPQHF. The CDR3 DNA reads TGTGCCAGCAGTTACCCAGGGGGCGGAAATCAGCCCCAGCATTTT.

The chain has TRBV25-1 and TRBJ2-2; 9 bases are a match to TRBD1. The trim removed 8 bases at V and 6 bases at J, leaving 4 bases unmatched. The CDR3 covers 13 residues. CDR1 and CDR2 (germline): MGHDK, SYGVNS. The CDR3 protein is CASRQGEAGELFF. The CDR3 DNA follows: TGTGCCAGCCGACAGGGGGAGGCCGGGGAGCTGTTTTTT. The full variable domain, rest sourced from reference TRBV25-1 and TRBJ2-2, is EADIYQTPRYLVIGTGKKITLECSQTMGHDKMYWYQQDPGMELHLIHYSYGVNSTEKGDLSSESTVSRIRTEHFPLTLESARPSHTSQYLCASRQGEAGELFFGEGSRLTVL.

CDR3 sequence: CASSRREGETQYF. CDR3 nucleotides: TGTGCCAGCAGCCGACGGGAGGGAGAGACCCAGTACTTC. The chain has TRBV6-4 and TRBJ2-5; 8 bases are a match to TRBD2. This CDR3 is 13 amino acids long. Germline-derived CDR1 and CDR2 are MRHNA and SNTAGT. V shed 6 bases, J shed 4 bases, and the junction held 4 bases outside the gene matches.